This TCR beta chain was recorded in a study of CD8+CD57+ T cells in acquired aplastic anemia. Study-level background: Yields of DNA that came from sorted CD4+ and CD8+ cells averaged approximately 3.2 ug.

The template for TCR beta VDJ and CDR3 sequence profiling was genomic DNA. TCRdb processed the reads anew with MiXCR; each CDR3 protein has one entry. The sample contains a few hundred thousand distinct CDR3 sequences, approximately 79% of which appear only once. The V gene's germline CDR1 is KGHDR and CDR2 SFDVKD. This CDR3 contains 15 residues. CD8+CD57+ cell expansion, shown by flow cytometry, had occurred in the patients selected for sequencing. This clonotype occurred a few times. The junction departs from germline at one end; a sequencing error may be responsible. The specimen was sorted CD4+, CD8+, or CD8+CD57+ T cells (not recorded which) from PBMCs. This TCR derives from a human donor with aplastic anemia. V gene TRBV24-1 combines with J gene TRBJ1-1, with unresolved D. The CDR3 nucleotides are TGTGCCACCAATTTCGCAGGACCCCTCATCACTGAAGCCTTCTTT. Translated, it gives CATNFAGPLITEAFF.